The 22 T cell receptor beta chains presented below share a single source sample, sequenced in a study of cytomegalovirus exposure and HLA in healthy donors. Primers: 60 Vbeta forward and 13 Jbeta reverse. Clones were read by immunoSEQ multiplex PCR, and TCRdb kept only the in-frame ones, dropping some. This table holds roughly 200,000 clones, approximately 82% found once. The sequenced sample consisted of PBMCs. The receptors shown here come from a man aged 35-49 years in good health and CMV-seropositive.

The CDR3 DNA reads TGTGCCAGCAGCCAAGATGGGGGGGTAGATACGCAGTATTTT. Its translation: CASSQDGGVDTQYF. The chain carries TRBV4-2 and TRBJ2-3; TRBD2 aligns across 7 bases. Germline trimming cut 0 bases from V and 5 bases from J; bases unmatched to any gene: 2. CDR3 length: 14 amino acids. In germline, CDR1 is LGHNA, CDR2 YNFKEQ.

The chain carries TRBV5-1 and TRBJ2-3; maybe TRBD1 (5 bases). Germline V gives CDR1 SGHRS, CDR2 YFSETQ. Trimming left V 2 bases short and J 6 bases short, with 10 bases between. CDR3 length equals 13 residues. The CDR3 DNA reads as TGCGCCAGCAGCTTACAGGATGAGGATACGCAGTATTTT. Residues: CASSLQDEDTQYF.

This chain connects TRBV28 to TRBJ2-2; possible D gene TRBD2, 7 bases. The CDR3 contains 17 residues. CDR1 and CDR2 from the germline V gene are MDHEN and SYDVKM. V was pared by 3 bases and J by 5 bases, with 19 bases between. CDR3 sequence (DNA): TGTGCCAGCAGTTTTCCTTCGGGGGGCGGGTTGACCGGGGAGCTGTTTTTT. Encoded protein: CASSFPSGGGLTGELFF.

The chain combines TRBV25-1 with TRBJ2-5, with TRBD1 identical over 9 bases. The CDR3 length is 15 residues. Germline CDR1 reads MGHDK; CDR2 reads SYGVNS. V was clipped by 5 bases and J by 5 bases; unmatched bases: 9. This CDR3 is CASSKPGQGRETQYF. CDR3 DNA: TGTGCCAGCAGTAAACCGGGACAGGGTCGGGAGACCCAGTACTTC.

The genes are TRBV27 and TRBJ2-1; TRBD1 matches 8 bases. CDR1 is MNHEY, CDR2 SMNVEV, per germline (reference sequence). This CDR3 contains 19 residues. V lost 6 bases to trimming and J lost 6 bases; unmatched junction nucleotides: 22. As DNA, the CDR3 is TGTGCCAGCAGCTTCGCCAACCTCCAGGACAGGGTGATAAGCAATGAGCAGTTCTTC. It is translated as CASSFANLQDRVISNEQFF.

V gene TRBV7-8 combines with J gene TRBJ2-5; D gene ambiguous. The DNA end lines up better with TRBJ2-7; the J call may be wrong. The CDR3 length is 13 residues. In germline, CDR1 is SGHVS, CDR2 FQNEAQ. The chain's CDR3 is CASSFTLSYEQYF. Here the CDR3 DNA reads TGTGCCAGCAGCTTTACCCTCTCCTACGAGCAGTACTTC.

This clone was found a few times. The rearrangement links TRBV28 to TRBJ1-2, with a possible D match to TRBD1 (5 bases). V shed 4 bases and J shed 6 bases, with 18 bases lying between them. Looked up from germline, CDR1 is MDHEN and CDR2 is SYDVKM. The CDR3 totals 15 residues. The CDR3 DNA is TGTGCCAGCAGTTCGATTGAACAGGATTCCCATGGCTACACCTTC. This translates into CASSSIEQDSHGYTF.

V and J are TRBV29-1 and TRBJ2-1; 9 bases align to TRBD2. The CDR3 totals 15 residues. With 0 bases clipped from V and 8 bases from J, the junction kept 8 bases outside the gene matches. The germline gives CDR1 SQVTM, CDR2 ANQGSEA. The CDR3 sequence is CSVEDFSGRYDEQFF. DNA for the CDR3: TGCAGCGTTGAAGACTTTAGCGGGAGATACGATGAGCAGTTCTTC.

The genes are TRBV6-1 and TRBJ2-7; 14 bases are shared with TRBD2. Germline V gene sequence: CDR1 MNHNS, CDR2 SASEGT. The V segment lost 4 bases and the J segment 4 bases; nucleotides outside the gene matches: 9. This CDR3 is built from 17 residues. In DNA, the CDR3 is TGTGCCAGCAGTGTGTTGGGACTAGCGGGAGATTCGTACGAGCAGTACTTC. Its protein product is CASSVLGLAGDSYEQYF.

The chain has TRBV7-6 and TRBJ2-5; TRBD2 matches at 13 bases. The assigned J gene may be wrong: the sequence end matches TRBJ2-7 better. There are 16 residues in the CDR3. Germline values: CDR1 SGHVS, CDR2 FNYEAQ. CDR3 amino acids: CASSPRTSGSPYEQYF. The DNA for the CDR3 is TGTGCCAGCAGCCCAAGGACTAGCGGGAGCCCCTACGAGCAGTACTTC.

The chain has TRBV29-1 and TRBJ1-1, with 7 bases that match TRBD1. Germline V lookup: CDR1 SQVTM, CDR2 ANQGSEA. Trimming cost V 7 bases and J 3 bases; bases outside gene matches: 8. The CDR3 contains 13 residues. CDR3 nucleotides: TGCAGCGCCAGACAGGGTAGGGACACTGAAGCTTTCTTT. Protein sequence: CSARQGRDTEAFF. Complete variable domain (other parts from reference TRBV29-1 and TRBJ1-1): SAVISQKPSRDICQRGTSLTIQCQVDSQVTMMFWYRQQPGQSLTLIATANQGSEATYESGFVIDKFPISRPNLTFSTLTVSNMSPEDSSIYLCSARQGRDTEAFFGQGTRLTVV.

This clone was counted once. The chain combines TRBV4-2 with TRBJ1-2, with 8 bases fitting TRBD1. This CDR3 has 14 amino acids. Germline V lookup: CDR1 LGHNA, CDR2 YNFKEQ. The junction had 6 bases not matched to a gene; V was cut back by 5 bases and J by 4 bases. The CDR3 sequence is CASSADRVAYGYTF. CDR3 bases: TGTGCCAGCAGCGCGGACAGGGTCGCCTATGGCTACACCTTC.

The genes are TRBV7-8 and TRBJ1-1, with a weak D call TRBD1 (5 bases). CDR3 length equals 15 residues. V dropped 3 bases and J dropped 1 base, with 12 bases sitting between them. Germline loops: CDR1 SGHVS, CDR2 FQNEAQ. CDR3 nucleotide sequence: TGTGCCAGCAGCTTTGACGGGGGACGGAACACTGAAGCTTTCTTT. It specifies CASSFDGGRNTEAFF.

The rearrangement links TRBV18 to TRBJ1-1, with D tentatively TRBD1 (6 bases). This CDR3 comprises 15 residues. Per the germline V gene, CDR1 is KGHSH and CDR2 is LQKENI. V lost 6 bases and J lost 6, with 20 bases in between. CDR3 nucleotide sequence: TGTGCCAGCTCGCCCTTAGAGTCGGGGGGCGCTGAAGCTTTCTTT. Its protein product is CASSPLESGGAEAFF.

J is TRBJ2-1 and V is TRBV5-1; 10 bases line up with TRBD2. Germline values: CDR1 SGHRS, CDR2 YFSETQ. The CDR3 length is 18 residues. J lost 0 bases, V lost 4 bases, and 10 bases had no gene match. The CDR3 nucleotides read TGCGCCAGCAGCAGCGGGAGGGCCGGAACGGGCTCCTACAATGAGCAGTTCTTC. This encodes CASSSGRAGTGSYNEQFF.

The V gene is TRBV5-8, the J gene TRBJ2-2; TRBD1 matches 8 bases. The ends lost 4 bases at V and 8 bases at J; junction bases unmatched: 7. The CDR3 contains 14 residues. The germline gives CDR1 SGHTS, CDR2 YDEGEE. In DNA form, the CDR3 reads TGTGCCAGCAGCCCACAGGGGGGATTAGGGGAGCTGTTTTTT. It is translated as CASSPQGGLGELFF. Looking up the rest from reference TRBV5-8 and TRBJ2-2 gives the full variable domain: EAGVTQSPTHLIKTRGQQATLRCSPISGHTSVYWYQQALGLGLQFLLWYDEGEERNRGNFPPRFSGRQFPNYSSELNVNALELEDSALYLCASSPQGGLGELFFGEGSRLTVL.

J is TRBJ2-7 and V is TRBV6-1; D remains ambiguous. This CDR3 comprises 15 residues. Germline V gene data show CDR1 as MNHNS and CDR2 as SASEGT. The V end was cut by 0 bases, the J end by 3 bases, with 12 bases between. Here the CDR3 DNA reads TGTGCCAGCAGTGAAGCCCCCGGCAGGCTCTACGAGCAGTACTTC. Protein sequence: CASSEAPGRLYEQYF.

This sequence joins TRBV28 and TRBJ2-2; TRBD2 matches at 15 bases. The CDR3 has 19 amino acids. Germline loops: CDR1 MDHEN, CDR2 SYDVKM. V lost 2 bases to trimming and J lost 4 bases; unmatched junction nucleotides: 8. The CDR3 nucleotides read TGTGCCAGCAGTTTAGGACTAGCGGGAGGGTTGCGTATCACCGGGGAGCTGTTTTTT. It codes for CASSLGLAGGLRITGELFF. The full variable domain, its missing parts supplied by reference TRBV28 and TRBJ2-2, is DVKVTQSSRYLVKRTGEKVFLECVQDMDHENMFWYRQDPGLGLRLIYFSYDVKMKEKGDIPEGYSVSREKKERFSLILESASTNQTSMYLCASSLGLAGGLRITGELFFGEGSRLTVL.

V and J are TRBV6-1 and TRBJ2-4, with D unclear. CDR1 MNHNS and CDR2 SASEGT come from the germline V gene. This CDR3 spans 14 amino acids. V dropped 10 bases and J dropped 0 bases, with 13 bases sitting between them. CDR3 residues: CATRQTKAKNIQYF. Written as DNA, the CDR3 is TGTGCCACCAGACAAACAAAAGCCAAAAACATTCAGTACTTC.

The rearrangement joins TRBV27 to TRBJ1-2; unclear D gene. Looked up from germline, CDR1 is MNHEY and CDR2 is SMNVEV (reference sequence). CDR3 length: 17 residues. V was clipped by 0 bases and J by 4 bases, with 18 bases between them. The CDR3 DNA follows: TGTGCCAGCAGTTTATCGAACAGTCTCCCGTTGCTCTATGGCTACACCTTC. This sequence encodes CASSLSNSLPLLYGYTF.

The gene calls are TRBV29-1 and TRBJ2-5; tentative D call: TRBD2 (6 bases). V dropped 6 bases and J dropped 0 bases, with 14 bases sitting between them. This CDR3 is 14 amino acids long. Germline values: CDR1 SQVTM, CDR2 ANQGSEA. The CDR3 reads CSVLAMQYQETQYF. The CDR3 nucleotides read TGCAGCGTCCTAGCGATGCAGTACCAAGAGACCCAGTACTTC.

The CDR3 sequence is CASSQDRVLTTEAFF. The CDR3 DNA sequence: TGCGCCAGCAGCCAAGATCGGGTCCTCACTACTGAAGCTTTCTTT. This chain connects TRBV4-3 to TRBJ1-1; no reliable D call. This CDR3 is 15 amino acids long. V was trimmed by 0 bases and J by 5 bases, leaving 13 bases between them. Germline lookup yields CDR1 LGHNA and CDR2 YSLEER.